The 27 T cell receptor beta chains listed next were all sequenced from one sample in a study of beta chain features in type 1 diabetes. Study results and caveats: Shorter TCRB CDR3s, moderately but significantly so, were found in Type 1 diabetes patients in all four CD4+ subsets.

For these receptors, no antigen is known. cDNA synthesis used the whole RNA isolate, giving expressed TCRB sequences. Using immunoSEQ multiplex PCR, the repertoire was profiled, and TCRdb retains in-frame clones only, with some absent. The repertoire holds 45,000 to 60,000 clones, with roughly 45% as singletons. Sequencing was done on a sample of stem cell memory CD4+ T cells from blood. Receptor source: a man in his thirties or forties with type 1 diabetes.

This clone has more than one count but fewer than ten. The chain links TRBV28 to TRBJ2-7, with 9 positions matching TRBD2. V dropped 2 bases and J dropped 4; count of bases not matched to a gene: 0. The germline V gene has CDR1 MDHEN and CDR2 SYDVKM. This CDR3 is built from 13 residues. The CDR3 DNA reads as TGTGCCAGCAGTTTAACTAGCGGGTACGAGCAGTACTTC. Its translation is CASSLTSGYEQYF.

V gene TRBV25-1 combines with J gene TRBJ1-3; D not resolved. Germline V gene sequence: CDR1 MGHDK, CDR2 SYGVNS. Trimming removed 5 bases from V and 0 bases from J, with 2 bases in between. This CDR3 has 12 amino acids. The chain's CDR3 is CASSLSGNTIYF. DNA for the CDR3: TGTGCCAGCAGTCTCTCTGGAAACACCATATATTTT.

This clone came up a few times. This chain's CDR3 is CASSLPGQGSGELFF. For the CDR3, the DNA is TGTGCCAGCAGCCTCCCGGGACAGGGATCCGGGGAGCTGTTTTTT. This chain joins TRBV5-4 and TRBJ2-2; 9 bases map to TRBD1. Trimming at V came to 4 bases and at J to 6 bases, leaving 7 bases not matched to a gene. This CDR3 region has 15 residues. The V gene's germline CDR1 is SGHNT and CDR2 YYREEE (reference sequence).

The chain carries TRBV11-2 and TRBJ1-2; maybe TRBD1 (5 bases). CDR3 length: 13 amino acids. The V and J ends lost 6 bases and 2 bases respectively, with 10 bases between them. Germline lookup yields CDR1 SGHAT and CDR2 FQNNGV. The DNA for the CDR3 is TGTGCCAGCAGTGGGGCAATGAACTATGGCTACACCTTC. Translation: CASSGAMNYGYTF.

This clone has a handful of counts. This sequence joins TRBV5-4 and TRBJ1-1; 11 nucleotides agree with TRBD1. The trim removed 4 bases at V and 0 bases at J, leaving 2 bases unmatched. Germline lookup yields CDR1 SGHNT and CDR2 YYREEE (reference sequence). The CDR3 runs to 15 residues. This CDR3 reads CASSGQGALNTEAFF. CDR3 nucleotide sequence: TGTGCCAGCAGCGGACAGGGGGCTTTGAACACTGAAGCTTTCTTT.

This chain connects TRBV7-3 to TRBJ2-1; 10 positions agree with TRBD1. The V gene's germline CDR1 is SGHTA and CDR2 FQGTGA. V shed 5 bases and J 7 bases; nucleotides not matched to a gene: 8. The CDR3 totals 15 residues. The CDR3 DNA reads TGTGCCAGCAGCCGCGGGACAGGGGTTGAAAATGAGCAGTTCTTC. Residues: CASSRGTGVENEQFF.

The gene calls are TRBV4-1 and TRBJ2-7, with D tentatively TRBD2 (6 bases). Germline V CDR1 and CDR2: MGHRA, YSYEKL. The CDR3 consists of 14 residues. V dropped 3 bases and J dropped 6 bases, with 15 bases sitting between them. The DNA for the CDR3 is TGCGCCAGCAGCCATCTCCTCGGAGGGGTCGAGCAGTACTTC. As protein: CASSHLLGGVEQYF.

For the CDR3, the DNA is TGTGCCAGCAGTTACCAGGGGGGAATCGGCACTGAAGCTTTCTTT. As protein: CASSYQGGIGTEAFF. This chain joins TRBV6-5 and TRBJ1-1; 7 bases agree with TRBD1. V dropped 2 bases and J dropped 4; count of bases not matched to a gene: 7. Germline CDR1 reads MNHEY; CDR2 reads SVGAGI. The CDR3 has 15 residues.

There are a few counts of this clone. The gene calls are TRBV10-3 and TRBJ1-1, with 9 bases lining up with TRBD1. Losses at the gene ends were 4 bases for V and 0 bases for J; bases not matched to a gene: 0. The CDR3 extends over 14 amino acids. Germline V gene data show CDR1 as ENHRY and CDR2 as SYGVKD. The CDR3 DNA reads TGTGCCATCAGTGGGACAGGGGTGAACACTGAAGCTTTCTTT. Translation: CAISGTGVNTEAFF.

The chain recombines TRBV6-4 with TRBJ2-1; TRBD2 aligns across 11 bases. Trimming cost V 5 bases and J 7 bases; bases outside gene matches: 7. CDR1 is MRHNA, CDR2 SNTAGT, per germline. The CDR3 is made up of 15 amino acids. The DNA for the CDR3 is TGTGCCAGCAGTCCTACGACTAGCGGGAAAAATGAGCAGTTCTTC. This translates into CASSPTTSGKNEQFF.

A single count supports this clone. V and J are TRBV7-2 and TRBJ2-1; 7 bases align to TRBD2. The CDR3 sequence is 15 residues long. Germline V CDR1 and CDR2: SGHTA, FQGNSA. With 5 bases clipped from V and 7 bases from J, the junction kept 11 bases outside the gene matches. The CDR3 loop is CASSLFGLDLNEQFF. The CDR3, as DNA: TGTGCCAGCAGCCTATTCGGACTAGACTTAAATGAGCAGTTCTTC. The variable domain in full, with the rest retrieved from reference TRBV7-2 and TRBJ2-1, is GAGVSQSPSNKVTEKGKDVELRCDPISGHTALYWYRQSLGQGLEFLIYFQGNSAPDKSGLPSDRFSAERTGGSVSTLTIQRTQQEDSAVYLCASSLFGLDLNEQFFGPGTRLTVL.

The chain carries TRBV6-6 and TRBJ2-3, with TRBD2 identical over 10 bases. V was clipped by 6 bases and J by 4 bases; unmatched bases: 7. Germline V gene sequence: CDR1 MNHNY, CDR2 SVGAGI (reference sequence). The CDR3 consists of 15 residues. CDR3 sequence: CASRLAGGLPDTQYF. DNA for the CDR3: TGTGCCAGCAGATTAGCGGGAGGCCTCCCAGATACGCAGTATTTT.

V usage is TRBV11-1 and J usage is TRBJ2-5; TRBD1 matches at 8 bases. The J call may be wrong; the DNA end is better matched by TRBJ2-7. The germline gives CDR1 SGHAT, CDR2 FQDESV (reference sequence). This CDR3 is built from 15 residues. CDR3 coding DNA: TGTGCCAGCAGCTTCCTCCACAGGGGGTTCTACGAGCAGTACTTC. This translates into CASSFLHRGFYEQYF.

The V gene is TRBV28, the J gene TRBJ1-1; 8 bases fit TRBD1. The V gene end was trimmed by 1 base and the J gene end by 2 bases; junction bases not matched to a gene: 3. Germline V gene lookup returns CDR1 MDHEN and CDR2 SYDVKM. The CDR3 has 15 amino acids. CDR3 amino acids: CASSLLGQVNTEAFF. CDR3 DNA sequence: TGTGCCAGCAGTTTATTGGGACAGGTTAACACTGAAGCTTTCTTT.

The CDR3 DNA reads as TGTGCCAGCAGCCGGGCTCATGACAGGGTGCACTATGGCTACACCTTC. This codes for CASSRAHDRVHYGYTF. The gene calls are TRBV2 and TRBJ1-2, with 7 nucleotides matching TRBD1. The CDR3 is 16 residues long. The V gene end was trimmed by 6 bases and the J gene end by 3 bases; junction bases not matched to a gene: 13. Germline CDR1 and CDR2: SNHLY and FYNNEI.

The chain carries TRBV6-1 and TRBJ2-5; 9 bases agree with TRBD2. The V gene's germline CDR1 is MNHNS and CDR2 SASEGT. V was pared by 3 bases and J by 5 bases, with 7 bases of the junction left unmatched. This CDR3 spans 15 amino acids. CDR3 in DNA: TGTGCCAGCAGTGATAGTAGCGGGAGCAGGGAGACCCAGTACTTC. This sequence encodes CASSDSSGSRETQYF.

For the CDR3, the DNA is TGTGCCTGGAGTGTATTAGGGGCGGGAAACACCATATATTTT. Protein sequence: CAWSVLGAGNTIYF. The chain couples TRBV30 to TRBJ1-3, with D possibly being TRBD1 (5 bases). Per germline, CDR1 GTSNPN and CDR2 SVGIG (reference sequence). V was shortened by 0 bases and J by 4 bases, with 10 bases between the two germline ends. CDR3 length: 14 residues.

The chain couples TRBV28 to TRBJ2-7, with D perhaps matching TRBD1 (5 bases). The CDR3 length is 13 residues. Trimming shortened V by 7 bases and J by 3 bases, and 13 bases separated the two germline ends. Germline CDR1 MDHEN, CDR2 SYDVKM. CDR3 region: CASTNDRNYEQYF. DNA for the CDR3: TGTGCCAGCACCAACGACAGAAACTACGAGCAGTACTTC.

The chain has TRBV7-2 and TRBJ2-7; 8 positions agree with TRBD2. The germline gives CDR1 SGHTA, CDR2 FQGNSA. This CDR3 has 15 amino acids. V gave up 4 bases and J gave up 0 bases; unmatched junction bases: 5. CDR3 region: CASSSGGVTSYEQYF. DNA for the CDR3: TGTGCCAGCAGCTCGGGGGGGGTGACCTCCTACGAGCAGTACTTC. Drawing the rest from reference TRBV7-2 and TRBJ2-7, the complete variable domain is GAGVSQSPSNKVTEKGKDVELRCDPISGHTALYWYRQSLGQGLEFLIYFQGNSAPDKSGLPSDRFSAERTGGSVSTLTIQRTQQEDSAVYLCASSSGGVTSYEQYFGPGTRLTVT.

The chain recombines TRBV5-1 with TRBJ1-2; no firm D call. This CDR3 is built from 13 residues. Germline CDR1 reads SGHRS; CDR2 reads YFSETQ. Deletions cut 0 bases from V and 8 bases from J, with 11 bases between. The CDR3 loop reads CASSLAVGEGYTF. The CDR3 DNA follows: TGCGCCAGCAGCTTGGCGGTCGGGGAAGGCTACACCTTC.

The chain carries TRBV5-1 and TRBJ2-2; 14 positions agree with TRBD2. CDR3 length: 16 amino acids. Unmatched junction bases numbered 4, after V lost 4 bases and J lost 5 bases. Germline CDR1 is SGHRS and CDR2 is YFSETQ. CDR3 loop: CASSGTSGSLTGELFF. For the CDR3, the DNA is TGCGCCAGCAGCGGGACTAGCGGGAGTTTAACCGGGGAGCTGTTTTTT.

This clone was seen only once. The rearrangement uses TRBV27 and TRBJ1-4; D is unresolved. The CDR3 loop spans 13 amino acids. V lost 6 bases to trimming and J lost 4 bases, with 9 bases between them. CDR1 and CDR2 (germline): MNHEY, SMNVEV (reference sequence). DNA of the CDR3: TGTGCCAGCAGATCGAGAGATAATGAAAAACTGTTTTTT. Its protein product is CASRSRDNEKLFF.

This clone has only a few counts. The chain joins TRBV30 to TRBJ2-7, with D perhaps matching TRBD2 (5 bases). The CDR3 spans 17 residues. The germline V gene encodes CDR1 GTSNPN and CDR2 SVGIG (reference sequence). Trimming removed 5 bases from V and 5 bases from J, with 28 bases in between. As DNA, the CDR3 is TGTGCCTGGGCTCCTCTCCCCGCTTCTGGACGGGGAGACGAGCAGTACTTC. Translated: CAWAPLPASGRGDEQYF.

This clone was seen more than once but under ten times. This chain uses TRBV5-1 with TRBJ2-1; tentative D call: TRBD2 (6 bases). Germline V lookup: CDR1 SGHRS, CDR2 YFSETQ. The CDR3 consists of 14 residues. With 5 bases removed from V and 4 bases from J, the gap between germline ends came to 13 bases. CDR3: CASRYSSEYNEQFF. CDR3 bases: TGCGCCAGCAGGTACTCTAGCGAGTACAATGAGCAGTTCTTC.

The CDR3: CASSKRYGGPGELFF. The CDR3 nucleotides read TGCGCCAGCAGCAAAAGATACGGGGGGCCCGGGGAGCTGTTTTTT. The gene calls are TRBV4-1 and TRBJ2-2; D is possibly TRBD2 (7 bases). The CDR3 has 15 residues. Germline CDR1 and CDR2: MGHRA and YSYEKL. The germline V and J ends were trimmed by 5 bases and 6 bases, with 16 bases remaining between them.

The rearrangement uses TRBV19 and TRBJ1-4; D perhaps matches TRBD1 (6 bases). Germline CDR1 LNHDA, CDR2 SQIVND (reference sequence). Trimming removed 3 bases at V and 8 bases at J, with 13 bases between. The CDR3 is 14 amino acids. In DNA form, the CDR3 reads TGTGCCAGTAGTATCGTCCAGGGGCCCGAAAAACTGTTTTTT. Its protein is CASSIVQGPEKLFF.

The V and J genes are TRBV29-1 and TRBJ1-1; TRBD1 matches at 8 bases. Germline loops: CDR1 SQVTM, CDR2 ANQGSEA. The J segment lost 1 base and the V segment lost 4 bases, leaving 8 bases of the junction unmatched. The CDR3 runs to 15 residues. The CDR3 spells CSVVRGTGRNTEAFF. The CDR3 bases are TGCAGCGTTGTCCGAGGGACAGGAAGGAACACTGAAGCTTTCTTT.